These 9 T cell receptor beta chains were sequenced from one sample in a study of T cell responses to AZD1222 COVID-19 vaccine. Method: immunoSEQ multiplex PCR; TCRdb's copy keeps in-frame clones and lacks some. The data hold roughly 70,000 clones, with 75% to 90% observed a single time. The sample here was peripheral blood, taken on day 0 of AZD1222 vaccination. These receptor sequences come from an adult in good health.

The chain couples TRBV3-1 (or the pseudogene TRBV3-2) to TRBJ2-3; D may be TRBD2 (7 bases). The CDR3 is 17 amino acids. V lost 5 bases, J lost 5 bases, and 23 bases lay in between. The germline V gene encodes CDR1 LGHDT and CDR2 YNNKEL (reference sequence). The CDR3: CASSSTFGGGHQDTQYF. Written as DNA, the CDR3 is TGTGCCAGCAGCTCAACATTTGGGGGGGGGCATCAAGATACGCAGTATTTT.

The V and J genes are TRBV19 and TRBJ1-2; unclear D gene. CDR3 length equals 13 residues. Trimming shortened V by 11 bases and J by 4 bases, and 17 bases separated the two germline ends. Germline V gene sequence: CDR1 LNHDA, CDR2 SQIVND (reference sequence). The chain's CDR3 is CASRSGRPYGYTF. The CDR3 DNA is TGTGCCTCAAGGTCGGGCCGGCCCTATGGCTACACCTTC. The complete variable domain, with remaining parts taken from reference TRBV19 and TRBJ1-2, reads DGGITQSPKYLFRKEGQNVTLSCEQNLNHDAMYWYRQDPGQGLRLIYYSQIVNDFQKGDIAEGYSVSREKKESFPLTVTSAQKNPTAFYLCASRSGRPYGYTFGSGTRLTVV.

The chain has TRBV18 and TRBJ1-1, with D possibly matching TRBD1 (6 bases). This CDR3 contains 15 residues. Looked up from germline, CDR1 is KGHSH and CDR2 is LQKENI. V lost 3 bases and J 1 base, leaving 12 bases between the germline ends. DNA of the CDR3: TGTGCCAGCTCACCGACCGTGGGACAGAACACTGAAGCTTTCTTT. It is translated as CASSPTVGQNTEAFF.

Regarding this clone: One junction end disagrees with the germline gene, perhaps due to a read error. The chain combines TRBV7-2 with TRBJ2-3, with 11 nucleotides matching TRBD2. CDR1 and CDR2 (germline): SGHTA, FQGNSA. CDR3 length: 16 residues. The CDR3 reads CASSIAGGPRTDTQYF. The DNA for the CDR3 is TGTGCCAGCAGCATAGCGGGAGGGCCCCGCACAGATACGCAGTATTTT.

V usage is TRBV6-5 and J usage is TRBJ1-1; 8 positions agree with TRBD1. Germline V gives CDR1 MNHEY, CDR2 SVGAGI. The CDR3 length is 13 residues. V shed 7 bases, J shed 11 bases, and the junction held 12 bases outside the gene matches. The DNA for the CDR3 is TGTGCCAGCATTCACCCAGGGGGCCGGTATGCTTTCTTT. Its translation: CASIHPGGRYAFF.

The CDR3 is CASSLETVADTQYF. In DNA form, the CDR3 reads TGTGCCAGCAGCTTGGAGACAGTCGCAGATACGCAGTATTTT. V is TRBV5-4 and J is TRBJ2-3; D might be TRBD1 (5 bases). Germline V CDR1 and CDR2: SGHNT, YYREEE (reference sequence). V lost 0 bases to trimming and J lost 4 bases, with 9 bases between them. This CDR3 is 14 amino acids long.

The V call is TRBV5-1, the J call TRBJ2-5; the match to TRBD1 covers 7 bases. V was pared by 0 bases and J by 2 bases, with 4 bases of the junction left unmatched. In germline, CDR1 is SGHRS, CDR2 YFSETQ. The CDR3 loop spans 15 amino acids. The CDR3 bases are TGCGCCAGCAGCTTGGCCCCAGGGGGACAAGAGACCCAGTACTTC. Amino acid sequence: CASSLAPGGQETQYF.

The V gene is TRBV6-5, the J gene TRBJ2-6; D perhaps matches TRBD2 (6 bases). The ends were cut back, 6 bases at V and 0 bases at J, with 9 bases in the middle. This CDR3 is built from 15 residues. Germline V CDR1 and CDR2: MNHEY, SVGAGI. The CDR3 is CASSPGSSGANVLTF. DNA of the CDR3: TGTGCCAGCAGCCCCGGGAGCTCTGGGGCCAACGTCCTGACTTTC.

The chain couples TRBV5-4 to TRBJ2-7; D might be TRBD2 (5 bases). The CDR3 is 15 residues long. The germline V and J ends were trimmed by 2 bases and 0 bases, with 12 bases remaining between them. Germline CDR1 and CDR2: SGHNT and YYREEE (reference sequence). The CDR3 region has the DNA TGTGCCAGCAGCTTAGCTGGACTGAGCTCCTACGAGCAGTACTTC. Translation: CASSLAGLSSYEQYF.